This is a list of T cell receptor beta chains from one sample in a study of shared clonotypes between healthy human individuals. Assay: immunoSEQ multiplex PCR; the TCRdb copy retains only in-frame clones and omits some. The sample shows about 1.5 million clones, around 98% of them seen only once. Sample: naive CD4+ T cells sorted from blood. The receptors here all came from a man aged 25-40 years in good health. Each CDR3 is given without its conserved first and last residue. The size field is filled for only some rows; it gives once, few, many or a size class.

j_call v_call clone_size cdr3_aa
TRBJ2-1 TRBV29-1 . SVGGGYNEQF
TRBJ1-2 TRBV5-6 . ASSGQAYGYT
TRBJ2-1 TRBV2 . ASSETGGEQF
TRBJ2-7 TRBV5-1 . ASSSSYEQY
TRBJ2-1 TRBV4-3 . ASSQGAGANYNEQF
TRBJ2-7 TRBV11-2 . ASSFRDSLSYEQY
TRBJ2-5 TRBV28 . ASTRQEVETQY
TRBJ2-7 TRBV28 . ASSLAQGHIYEQY
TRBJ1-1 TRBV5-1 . ASSLRAGTNTEAF
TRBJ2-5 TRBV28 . ASSLTGLAEETQY
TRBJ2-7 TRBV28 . ASSLNGYEQY
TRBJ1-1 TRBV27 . ASRSLGGQVTEAF
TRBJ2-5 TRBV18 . ASSPRQGQETQY
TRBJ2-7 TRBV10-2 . ASSPGLAESYEQY
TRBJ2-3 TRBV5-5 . ASSFSGPGTDTQY
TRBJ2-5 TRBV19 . ASSIEGLAGRETQY
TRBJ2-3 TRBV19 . ASSTGTGGTDTQY
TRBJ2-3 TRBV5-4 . ASSKGQVNTDTQY
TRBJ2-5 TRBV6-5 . ASSNQDRAQY
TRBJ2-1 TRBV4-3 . ASSPALGLAGGFTYNEQF
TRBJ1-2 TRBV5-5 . ASSSTSRGYT
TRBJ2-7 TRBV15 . ATSRVGTASSYEQY
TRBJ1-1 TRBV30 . AWGTGTNTEAF
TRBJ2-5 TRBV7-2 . ASSLGLAGAEQETQY
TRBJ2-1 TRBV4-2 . ASSRLQETEQF
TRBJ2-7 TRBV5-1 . ASSDQRASYEQY
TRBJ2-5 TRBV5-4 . ASSSQLWSSTGSETQY
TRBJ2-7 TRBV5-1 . ASSLPGTSGRYEQY
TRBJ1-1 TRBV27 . ASSLSWGLGTEAF
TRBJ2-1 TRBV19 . ASSIVESSYNEQF
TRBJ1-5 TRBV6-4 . ASSDPSGTQH
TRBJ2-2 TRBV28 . ASSTARTGGITGELF
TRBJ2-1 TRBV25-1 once ASSEWPSGPNNEQF
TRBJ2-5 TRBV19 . ASTPTVSTETQY
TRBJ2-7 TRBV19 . ASSPHDGPSYEQY
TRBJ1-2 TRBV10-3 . AISESRGYT
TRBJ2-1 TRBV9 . ASSVTGTSSYNEQF
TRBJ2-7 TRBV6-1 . ASSEAQGTSGWGSYEQY
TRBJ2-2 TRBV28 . ASRPLREWATGELF